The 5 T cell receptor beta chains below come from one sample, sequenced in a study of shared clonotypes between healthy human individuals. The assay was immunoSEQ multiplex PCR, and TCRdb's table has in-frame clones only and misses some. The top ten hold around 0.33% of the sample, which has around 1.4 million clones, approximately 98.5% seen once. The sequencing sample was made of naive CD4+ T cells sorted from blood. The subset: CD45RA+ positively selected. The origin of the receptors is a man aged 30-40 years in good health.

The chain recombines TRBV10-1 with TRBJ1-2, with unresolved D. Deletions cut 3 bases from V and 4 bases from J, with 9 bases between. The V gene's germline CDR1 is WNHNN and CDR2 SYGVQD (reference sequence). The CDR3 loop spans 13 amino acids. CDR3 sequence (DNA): TGCGCCAGCAGTGAAGGCAGAAGCTATGGCTACACCTTC. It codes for CASSEGRSYGYTF.

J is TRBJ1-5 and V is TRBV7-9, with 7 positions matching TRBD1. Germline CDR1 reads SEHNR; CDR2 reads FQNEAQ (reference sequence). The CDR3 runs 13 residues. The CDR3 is CAIRGTSNQPQHF. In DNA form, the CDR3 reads TGTGCTATCAGGGGGACCTCCAATCAGCCCCAGCATTTT.

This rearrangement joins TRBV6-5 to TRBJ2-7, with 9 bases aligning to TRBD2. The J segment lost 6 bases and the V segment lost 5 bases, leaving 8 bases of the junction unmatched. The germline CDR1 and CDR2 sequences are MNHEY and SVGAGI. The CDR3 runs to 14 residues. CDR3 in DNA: TGTGCCAGCAGTCCCGGGACTAGCTTTCTCGAGCAGTACTTC. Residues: CASSPGTSFLEQYF.

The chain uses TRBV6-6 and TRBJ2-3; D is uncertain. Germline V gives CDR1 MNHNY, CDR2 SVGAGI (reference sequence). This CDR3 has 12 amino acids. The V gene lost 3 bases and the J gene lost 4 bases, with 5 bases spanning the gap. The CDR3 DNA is TGTGCCAGCAGTTATGGCTCAGATACGCAGTATTTT. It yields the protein CASSYGSDTQYF.

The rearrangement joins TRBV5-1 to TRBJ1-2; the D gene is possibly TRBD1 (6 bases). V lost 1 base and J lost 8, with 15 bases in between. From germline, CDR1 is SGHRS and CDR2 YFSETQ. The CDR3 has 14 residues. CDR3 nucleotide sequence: TGCGCCAGCAGCTTGACCAGGGGATCCGACGGCTACACCTTC. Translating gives CASSLTRGSDGYTF. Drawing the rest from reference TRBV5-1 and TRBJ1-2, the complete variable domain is KAGVTQTPRYLIKTRGQQVTLSCSPISGHRSVSWYQQTPGQGLQFLFEYFSETQRNKGNFPGRFSGRQFSNSRSEMNVSTLELGDSALYLCASSLTRGSDGYTFGSGTRLTVV.